A selection of T cell receptor beta chains follows, all from one sample in a study of blood T cell repertoires in COVID-19. Clones were sequenced by immunoSEQ multiplex PCR, and TCRdb holds only the in-frame ones, with some missing. The sample holds roughly 130,000 clones, about four fifths seen once. The sequencing input was PBMCs or T cells enriched from blood (not recorded which). The receptors were gathered from a man aged 50 or older who had recovered from COVID-19. The CDR3 runs from the conserved cysteine through the conserved F or W. The D gene is left open where the match is weak. Clone sizes are given selectively: once, few, many, or a class where the clone is expanded.

DNA	CDR3	D	V	J	size
TGCGCCAGCAGCCAAGGGACTAGCGGGGGGGCCAGCACAGATACGCAGTATTTT	CASSQGTSGGASTDTQYF	TRBD2	TRBV5-1	TRBJ2-3	-
TGCAGCGTTGAATTAACCGGGTCGACGGGGGAGCTGTTTTTT	CSVELTGSTGELFF	-	TRBV29-1	TRBJ2-2	few
TGTGCCAGCAGCTCTCAGATTCAGACTGAAGCTTTCTTT	CASSSQIQTEAFF	-	TRBV7-2	TRBJ1-1	-
TGTGCCAGCAGTTACAGTGGACTGATCTCTGGAAACACCATATATTTT	CASSYSGLISGNTIYF	-	TRBV6-2/TRBV6-3	TRBJ1-3	-
TGTGCCAGCAGTGGAACAGGTGAAAAACTGTTTTTT	CASSGTGEKLFF	-	TRBV25-1	TRBJ1-4	few
TGTGCCAGCAGTCTAGCGGGGGGGCCTCGGTTCTTC	CASSLAGGPRFF	TRBD2	TRBV12-3/TRBV12-4	TRBJ2-1	-
TGTGCCAGCAGTTCCGTCGACAGAGTTAATCAGCCCCAGCATTTT	CASSSVDRVNQPQHF	-	TRBV27	TRBJ1-5	few
TGTGCCAGCAGTATGGGACACCTAGGCCCTGAAGCTTTCTTT	CASSMGHLGPEAFF	-	TRBV27	TRBJ1-1	-
TGTGCCAGCAGCTCCCAGGGCCGTCAGCCCCAGCATTTT	CASSSQGRQPQHF	-	TRBV7-2	TRBJ1-5	-
TGTGCCAGCGGTTCCGGGGTTAGCACAGATACGCAGTATTTT	CASGSGVSTDTQYF	-	TRBV3-1/TRBV3-2	TRBJ2-3	once
TGTGCCAGCAGTTTACGGTCGGGCAATGAGCAGTTCTTC	CASSLRSGNEQFF	-	TRBV27	TRBJ2-1	many
TGTGCCAGCAGGACAGGGGCAGGAGATACGCAGTATTTT	CASRTGAGDTQYF	TRBD1	TRBV6-5	TRBJ2-3	-
TGTGCCAGCAGCTTAGCGCGGGACCGGTATTCACCCCTCCACTTT	CASSLARDRYSPLHF	-	TRBV7-9	TRBJ1-6	few
TGCGCCAGCAGTGCTCTCGGGACACCTAACACTGAAGCTTTCTTT	CASSALGTPNTEAFF	-	TRBV10-1	TRBJ1-1	-
TGTGCCAGCAGCCCCTCGGGCAGGGGTAATGGCTACACCTTC	CASSPSGRGNGYTF	-	TRBV7-3	TRBJ1-2	-
TGCGCCAGCAGCTTGGTGTTAGCGGGAGATGGGACAGATACGCAGTATTTT	CASSLVLAGDGTDTQYF	TRBD2	TRBV5-1	TRBJ2-3	-
TGTGCCAGCTCCGTAGAGAACACTGAAGCTTTCTTT	CASSVENTEAFF	-	TRBV18	TRBJ1-1	-
TGTGCCAGCAGCGTAGGGGGCGCGGTGAACACTGAAGCTTTCTTT	CASSVGGAVNTEAFF	-	TRBV9	TRBJ1-1	-
TGTGCCAGCAGCACCGACAGGTATCAGCCCCAGCATTTT	CASSTDRYQPQHF	-	TRBV7-2	TRBJ1-5	few
TGTGCCAGCAATGCTAAGCAGTACTTC	CASNAKQYF	-	TRBV25-1	TRBJ2-7	-
TGTGCCAGTAGTATTGGCGGGGGACAGGCTGAAGCTTTCTTT	CASSIGGGQAEAFF	TRBD1	TRBV19	TRBJ1-1	-
TGTGCCAGCAGTTACGGGCCGGGACAGACATACTATGGCTACACCTTC	CASSYGPGQTYYGYTF	TRBD1	TRBV6-2/TRBV6-3	TRBJ1-2	-
TGTGCCATCAGTGGGAGACAGGAATATGGCTACACCTTC	CAISGRQEYGYTF	-	TRBV10-3	TRBJ1-2	-
TGTGCCAGCAGGGCACAGTACTATAATTCACCCCTCCACTTT	CASRAQYYNSPLHF	-	TRBV28	TRBJ1-6	-
TGTGCCAGCAGCAACGGAGGAGGGTTGGGCCAGCCCCAGCATTTT	CASSNGGGLGQPQHF	-	TRBV6-2/TRBV6-3	TRBJ1-5	-
TGTGCCAGCAGCTTAGAAAGCGGAAACAATGAGCAGTTCTTC	CASSLESGNNEQFF	-	TRBV7-3	TRBJ2-1	-
TGTGCCAGCATTAAACAGGGAACAACTAATGAAAAACTGTTTTTT	CASIKQGTTNEKLFF	-	TRBV6-5	TRBJ1-4	-
TGTGCCAGCAAGGAAACCGGGACAGTTAATGAAAAACTGTTTTTT	CASKETGTVNEKLFF	TRBD1	TRBV5-6	TRBJ1-4	-
TGCGCCAGCAGCCAAGACAGTTCCCTTTCCTACGAGCAGTACTTC	CASSQDSSLSYEQYF	-	TRBV4-3	TRBJ2-7	few
TGCGCCAGCCGTCCGGGGTTCGATTCACCCCTCCACTTT	CASRPGFDSPLHF	-	TRBV5-1	TRBJ1-6	-
TGTGCCAGCAGCCCAGAACAGGGGACAGATACGCAGTATTTT	CASSPEQGTDTQYF	TRBD1	TRBV7-3	TRBJ2-3	-
TGTGCCAGCAGCTCCGACATGTCGGAGACCCAGTACTTC	CASSSDMSETQYF	-	TRBV7-2	TRBJ2-5	-
TGTGCCAGCAGTTACTTTCCAAACGGGGACACTGAAGCTTTCTTT	CASSYFPNGDTEAFF	-	TRBV6-5	TRBJ1-1	-
TGTGCCAGCAGTCTACAGGAAACGAACACCGGGGAGCTGTTTTTT	CASSLQETNTGELFF	-	TRBV28	TRBJ2-2	few
TGTGCCAGCAGCCCGCCGGGACAGGGGTGGGCAGATACGCAGTATTTT	CASSPPGQGWADTQYF	TRBD1	TRBV5-6	TRBJ2-3	-
TGTGCCAGCAGCGCCAATGAAGCTTTCTTT	CASSANEAFF	-	TRBV9	TRBJ1-1	-
TGTGCCAGTAGTATAGGGGACAGAACCGGGGAGCTGTTTTTT	CASSIGDRTGELFF	TRBD1	TRBV19	TRBJ2-2	-
TGTGCCAGCAGCTTAGGGGGGGTGGCTGAAGCTTTCTTT	CASSLGGVAEAFF	-	TRBV5-6	TRBJ1-1	-
TGTGCCAGCAGCTATACATTACCGGGACAGTCAGGTGGGACCCAGTACTTC	CASSYTLPGQSGGTQYF	TRBD1	TRBV9	TRBJ2-5	-
TGTGCCTGGAGTTCCCCCCCAAGACCCGGCAGGGACCAAGAGACCCAGTACTTC	CAWSSPPRPGRDQETQYF	-	TRBV30	TRBJ2-5	-